This TCR beta chain derives from a study of blood T cells in healthy people across ages. This CDR3 comprises 15 residues. Trimming took 6 bases from V and 2 from J; bases not matched to a gene: 8. From germline, CDR1 is MNHEY and CDR2 SMNVEV (reference sequence). Regarding this clonotype: Its target is unknown.

Study-level findings and limits: More naive CD4+ cells and higher diversity marked long-lived donors relative to aged donors. One million T cells yielded diversity estimates that were considered underestimates. It was not known whether donors were CMV positive (a possible confounder of expanded clonotype changes). Naive T cell percentage showed a strong correlation with TCR beta diversity.

A sample-barcoded 5' primer and a J-beta primer mix were used in a second PCR of roughly 7 to 12 cycles. TCRdb processed the 5' RACE reads anew with MiXCR; each CDR3 protein has one entry. The sample has over 1.5 million distinct CDR3 sequences; around half are singletons. This TCR was recovered from a woman in her forties in good health. The sample consisted of blood. V gene TRBV27 combines with J gene TRBJ2-5; 8 nucleotides match TRBD2. CDR3 sequence: CASRSTGGRQETQYF. CDR3 coding DNA: TGTGCCAGCAGATCAACGGGGGGGCGACAAGAGACCCAGTACTTC.